This T cell receptor (beta chain) stems from a study of identifying expanded T cells in peripheral blood. Findings of the study overall: Variance in clone template counts between approximately two-week samples significantly increased with total template count across all healthy donors.

TCRdb's copy holds only in-frame clones and misses some; the assay was immunoSEQ multiplex PCR. The repertoire holds approximately 120,000 clones, with over 65% as singletons. On this clone itself: What it recognizes is unknown.

Material for sequencing was blood. This TCR derives from a person aged 18 to 70 in good health.

CDR3 sequence (DNA): TGTGCCAGCAGCAAGGGACCGAACAATGAGCAGTTCTTC. Encoded protein: CASSKGPNNEQFF. The rearrangement joins TRBV7-9 to TRBJ2-1, with D perhaps given as TRBD1 or TRBD2 (5 bases each). This CDR3 spans 13 amino acids. Germline V gene lookup returns CDR1 SEHNR and CDR2 FQNEAQ (reference sequence). Trimming cost V 5 bases and J 5 bases, with 10 bases left between them.